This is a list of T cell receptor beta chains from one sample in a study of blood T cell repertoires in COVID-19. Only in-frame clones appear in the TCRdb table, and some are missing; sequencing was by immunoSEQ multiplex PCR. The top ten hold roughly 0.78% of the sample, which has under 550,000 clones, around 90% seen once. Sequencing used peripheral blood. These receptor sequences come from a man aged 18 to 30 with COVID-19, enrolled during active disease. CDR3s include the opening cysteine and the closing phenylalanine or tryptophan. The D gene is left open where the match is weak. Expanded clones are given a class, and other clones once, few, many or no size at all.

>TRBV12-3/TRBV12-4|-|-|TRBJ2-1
CASMATTYNEQFF
TGTGCCAGCATGGCAACGACATACAATGAGCAGTTCTTC
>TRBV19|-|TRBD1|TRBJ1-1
CASRKQGAGSTEAFF
TGTGCCAGTAGGAAACAGGGGGCGGGTTCCACTGAAGCTTTCTTT
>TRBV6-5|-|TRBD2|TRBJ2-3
CASSFSASGPDTQYF
TGTGCCAGCAGTTTTTCGGCTAGCGGGCCAGATACGCAGTATTTT
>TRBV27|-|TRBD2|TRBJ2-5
CASGLAGQTQYF
TGTGCCAGCGGACTAGCAGGGCAGACCCAGTACTTC
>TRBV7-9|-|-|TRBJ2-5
CASSLARSIETQYF
TGTGCCAGCAGCTTAGCGAGGTCAATAGAGACCCAGTACTTC
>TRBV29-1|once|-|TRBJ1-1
CSGEGTNTEAFF
TGCAGCGGGGAGGGCACGAACACTGAAGCTTTCTTT
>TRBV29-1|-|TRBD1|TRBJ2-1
CSVRDRVYEQFF
TGCAGCGTGAGGGACAGGGTGTATGAGCAGTTCTTC
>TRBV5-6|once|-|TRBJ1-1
CASSSGGDGTEAFF
TGTGCCAGCAGCTCGGGGGGAGACGGTACTGAAGCTTTCTTT
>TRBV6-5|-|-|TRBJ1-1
CASSYSFLLRTEAFF
TGTGCCAGCAGTTACTCTTTCCTGCTGAGGACTGAAGCTTTCTTT
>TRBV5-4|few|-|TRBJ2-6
CASSLGSGETGANVLTF
TGTGCCAGCAGCTTGGGTTCGGGGGAGACGGGGGCCAACGTCCTGACTTTC
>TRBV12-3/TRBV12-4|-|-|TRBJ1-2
CASSYSTYGYTF
TGTGCCAGCAGTTATAGCACCTATGGCTACACCTTC
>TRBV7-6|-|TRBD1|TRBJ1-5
CASSLGTRGFNNQPQHF
TGTGCCAGCAGCTTAGGTACCAGGGGGTTTAACAATCAGCCCCAGCATTTT
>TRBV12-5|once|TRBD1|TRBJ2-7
CASGTGTGLGEQYF
TGTGCTAGTGGCACTGGGACAGGCCTTGGAGAGCAGTACTTC
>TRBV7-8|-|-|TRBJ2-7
CASSLAGGRGSQYF
TGTGCCAGCAGCTTAGCGGGCGGCAGGGGATCGCAGTACTTC
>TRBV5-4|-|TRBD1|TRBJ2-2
CASSPGRTGQTGELFF
TGTGCCAGCAGCCCGGGAAGGACAGGTCAGACCGGGGAGCTGTTTTTT
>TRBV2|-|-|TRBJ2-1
CASAGLRGYNEQFF
TGTGCCAGCGCTGGGCTAAGGGGTTACAATGAGCAGTTCTTC
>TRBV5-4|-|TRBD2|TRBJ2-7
CASSLAKAGGPVEQYF
TGTGCCAGCAGCTTGGCCAAGGCGGGGGGGCCGGTAGAGCAGTACTTC
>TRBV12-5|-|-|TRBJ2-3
CASGGQGGTRTDTQYF
TGTGCTAGTGGTGGTCAGGGTGGCACACGCACAGATACGCAGTATTTT
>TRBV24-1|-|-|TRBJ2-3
CATSDTRGPSDTQYF
TGTGCCACCAGTGATACGCGGGGACCTTCAGATACGCAGTATTTT
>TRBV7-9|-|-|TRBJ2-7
CASSERPQGEQYF
TGTGCCAGCTCAGAGCGCCCACAAGGAGAGCAGTACTTC
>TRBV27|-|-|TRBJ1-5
CASSFIGGVNQPQHF
TGTGCCAGCAGTTTTATTGGGGGCGTCAATCAGCCCCAGCATTTT
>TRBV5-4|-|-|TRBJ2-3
CASSLGGASSSPDTQYF
TGTGCCAGCAGCTTGGGGGGCGCGTCAAGTTCCCCAGATACGCAGTATTTT
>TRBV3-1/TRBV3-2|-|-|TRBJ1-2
CASSQGSGYGYTF
TGTGCCAGCAGCCAGGGGAGTGGGTATGGCTACACCTTC
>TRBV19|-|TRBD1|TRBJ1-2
CASSISTGNGYTF
TGTGCCAGTAGTATATCGACAGGGAATGGCTACACCTTC
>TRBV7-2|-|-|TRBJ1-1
CASSLMGRNTEAFF
TGTGCCAGCAGCTTAATGGGGAGGAACACTGAAGCTTTCTTT
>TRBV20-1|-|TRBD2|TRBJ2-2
CSASYSGGTGELFF
TGCAGTGCTAGTTATAGCGGGGGCACCGGGGAGCTGTTTTTT
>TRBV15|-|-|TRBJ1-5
CATSRGADSSNQPQHF
TGTGCCACCAGCAGAGGCGCGGACAGTAGCAATCAGCCCCAGCATTTT
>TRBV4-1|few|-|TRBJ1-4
CASSLPKEEKLFF
TGCGCCAGCAGCTTGCCTAAGGAGGAAAAACTGTTTTTT
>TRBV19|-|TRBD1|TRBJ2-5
CASSIPGTGETQYF
TGTGCCAGTAGTATTCCCGGGACAGGAGAGACCCAGTACTTC
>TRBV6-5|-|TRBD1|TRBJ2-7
CASTQQGAYLDEQYF
TGTGCCAGCACCCAACAGGGGGCGTACCTTGACGAGCAGTACTTC
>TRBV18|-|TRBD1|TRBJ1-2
CASSPDRGRGYTF
TGTGCCAGCTCACCGGACAGGGGGCGCGGCTACACCTTC
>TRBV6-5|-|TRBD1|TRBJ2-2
CASSRDRGLSGELFF
TGTGCCAGCAGTAGGGACAGGGGGCTAAGCGGGGAGCTGTTTTTT
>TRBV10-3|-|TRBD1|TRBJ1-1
CAINGQGADTEAFF
TGTGCCATCAATGGACAGGGGGCCGACACTGAAGCTTTCTTT
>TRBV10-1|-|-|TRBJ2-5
CASTPRVSPQETQYF
TGCGCCAGCACTCCCAGGGTATCGCCGCAAGAGACCCAGTACTTC
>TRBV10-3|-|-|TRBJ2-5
CAITAGPTEETQYF
TGTGCCATAACCGCGGGCCCCACGGAGGAGACCCAGTACTTC
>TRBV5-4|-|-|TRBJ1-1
CASSSGEQGTEGAFF
TGTGCCAGCAGCTCAGGAGAACAAGGGACTGAAGGAGCTTTCTTT
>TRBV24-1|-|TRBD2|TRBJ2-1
CATSARGTSGYNEQFF
TGTGCCACCAGTGCCCGAGGGACTAGCGGCTACAATGAGCAGTTCTTC
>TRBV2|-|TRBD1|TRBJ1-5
CASIRDRGNQPQHF
TGTGCCAGCATAAGGGACAGGGGCAATCAGCCCCAGCATTTT
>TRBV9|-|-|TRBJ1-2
CASSVVGGDGIYGYTF
TGTGCCAGCAGCGTAGTTGGAGGGGACGGGATCTATGGCTACACCTTC
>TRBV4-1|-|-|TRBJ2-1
CASSQDRLEQFF
TGCGCCAGCAGCCAAGATCGACTCGAGCAGTTCTTC
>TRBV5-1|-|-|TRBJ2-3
CASSLEGWGTDTQYF
TGCGCCAGCAGCTTAGAGGGATGGGGCACAGATACGCAGTATTTT
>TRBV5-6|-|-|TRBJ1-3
CASSWGDRPGNTIYF
TGTGCCAGCAGCTGGGGGGATCGGCCTGGAAACACCATATATTTT
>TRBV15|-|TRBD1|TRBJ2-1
CATSSNRGRRDEQFF
TGTGCCACCAGCAGTAACAGGGGGCGGCGGGATGAGCAGTTCTTC
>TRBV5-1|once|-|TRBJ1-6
CASSLGPDSPLHF
TGCGCCAGCAGCTTGGGGCCAGATTCACCCCTCCACTTT
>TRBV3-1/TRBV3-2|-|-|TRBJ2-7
CASSQDRGEQYF
TGTGCCAGCAGCCAAGATCGGGGCGAGCAGTACTTC
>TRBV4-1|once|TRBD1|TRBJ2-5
CASSQPGQGRQTQYF
TGCGCCAGCAGCCAACCGGGACAGGGGAGGCAGACCCAGTACTTC
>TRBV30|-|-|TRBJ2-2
CAWSVTQTGELFF
TGTGCCTGGAGTGTAACGCAGACCGGGGAGCTGTTTTTT
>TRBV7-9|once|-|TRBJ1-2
CASQSPEDIPYGYTF
TGTGCCAGCCAGAGCCCCGAAGACATCCCCTATGGCTACACCTTC
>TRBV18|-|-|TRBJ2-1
CASQGQPGNEQFF
TGTGCCAGCCAGGGACAACCGGGGAATGAGCAGTTCTTC
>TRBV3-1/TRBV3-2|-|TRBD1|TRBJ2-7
CASSQGGRGSHSYEQYF
TGTGCCAGCAGCCAAGGTGGCAGGGGGTCCCACTCCTACGAGCAGTACTTC
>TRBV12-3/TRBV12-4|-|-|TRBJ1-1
CASSLQENTEAFF
TGTGCCAGCAGCCTACAGGAGAACACTGAAGCTTTCTTT
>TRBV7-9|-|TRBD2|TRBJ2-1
CASSQRSGSKDEQFF
TGTGCCAGCAGCCAAAGGAGCGGGAGTAAGGATGAGCAGTTCTTC
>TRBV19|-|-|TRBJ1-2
CASSIDLTGVYTF
TGTGCCAGTAGTATAGACCTGACAGGTGTCTACACCTTC
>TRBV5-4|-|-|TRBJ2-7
CASSLQSGDYEQYF
TGTGCCAGCAGCTTGCAGTCCGGAGACTACGAGCAGTACTTC
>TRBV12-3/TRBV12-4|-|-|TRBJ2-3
CASSFLTDTQYF
TGTGCCAGCAGTTTTCTAACAGATACGCAGTATTTT
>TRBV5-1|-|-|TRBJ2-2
CASSPMTGANTGELFF
TGCGCCAGCAGCCCTATGACAGGAGCGAACACCGGGGAGCTGTTTTTT
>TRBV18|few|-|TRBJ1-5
CASSPNRALNSNQPQHF
TGTGCCAGCTCGCCAAACAGGGCCCTCAATAGCAATCAGCCCCAGCATTTT
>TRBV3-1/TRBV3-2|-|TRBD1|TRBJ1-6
CASSQSDRPNSPLHF
TGTGCCAGCAGCCAGTCGGACAGGCCCAATTCACCCCTCCACTTT
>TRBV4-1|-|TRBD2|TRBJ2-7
CASSETGTTSYEQYF
TGCGCCAGCAGCGAGACCGGGACTACGAGCTACGAGCAGTACTTC